One sample yielded the 25 T cell receptor beta chains listed below, sequenced in a study of blood T cell repertoires in COVID-19. Here immunoSEQ multiplex PCR was the method, and the copy in TCRdb shows in-frame clones only, minus some. The data show hundreds of thousands of clones, with approximately 90% seen just once and around 8.9% held by the top ten. What was sequenced was PBMCs or T cells enriched from blood (not recorded which). These TCRs come from a woman younger than 35 who had recovered from COVID-19.

This chain links TRBV5-8 with TRBJ1-4; tentatively, D is TRBD1 (5 bases). The ends were cut back, 2 bases at V and 10 bases at J, with 15 bases in the middle. Germline V gene data show CDR1 as SGHTS and CDR2 as YDEGEE. CDR3 length: 14 residues. The DNA of the CDR3 is TGTGCCAGCAGCTTTCAACAGGTGGTTGGAAAACTGTTTTTT. This codes for CASSFQQVVGKLFF. The variable domain in full, completed from reference TRBV5-8 and TRBJ1-4, reads EAGVTQSPTHLIKTRGQQATLRCSPISGHTSVYWYQQALGLGLQFLLWYDEGEERNRGNFPPRFSGRQFPNYSSELNVNALELEDSALYLCASSFQQVVGKLFFGSGTQLSVL.

This chain uses TRBV11-3 with TRBJ2-7; 9 bases line up with TRBD2. The V gene's germline CDR1 is SGHNT and CDR2 YENEEA. The ends lost 4 bases at V and 3 bases at J; junction bases unmatched: 19. This CDR3 has 19 residues. CDR3 sequence: CASSYLLREGQAFYYEQYF. The CDR3 nucleotides read TGTGCCAGCAGCTATTTACTGCGGGAGGGCCAGGCTTTCTACTACGAGCAGTACTTC.

This clone was observed a single time. The chain is built from TRBV5-1 and TRBJ2-7, with TRBD2 matching over 10 bases. Germline CDR1 and CDR2: SGHRS and YFSETQ. The ends lost 0 bases at V and 2 bases at J; junction bases unmatched: 2. The CDR3 runs to 15 residues. Written as DNA, the CDR3 is TGCGCCAGCAGCTTGGGGACTAGCGGTACCTACGAGCAGTACTTC. Encoded protein: CASSLGTSGTYEQYF.

The chain links TRBV5-1 to TRBJ1-1, with no clear D. This CDR3 has 16 amino acids. Germline assignment: CDR1 SGHRS and CDR2 YFSETQ. The germline V and J ends were trimmed by 1 base and 4 bases, with 17 bases remaining between them. The CDR3, as DNA: TGCGCCAGCAGCTTGCAGGCAGGACTCCGGGGCACTGAAGCTTTCTTT. Translating it yields CASSLQAGLRGTEAFF.

This chain links TRBV12-3 or TRBV12-4 with TRBJ2-5, with TRBD1 as a possible D gene (6 bases). The V end was cut by 6 bases, the J end by 5 bases, with 13 bases between. CDR3 length: 13 residues. CDR3 sequence: CASSRRGSETQYF. CDR3 coding DNA: TGTGCCAGCAGCCGCAGGGGATCTGAGACCCAGTACTTC.

The chain employs TRBV5-4 and TRBJ1-2; 7 nucleotides match TRBD1. This CDR3 is 16 amino acids long. CDR1 and CDR2 (germline): SGHNT, YYREEE (reference sequence). The ends lost 7 bases at V and 5 bases at J; junction bases unmatched: 17. The CDR3 DNA follows: TGTGCCAGCGGACACTACGACAGGGCCACCTCTTATGGCTACACCTTC. Its protein is CASGHYDRATSYGYTF.

The rearrangement joins TRBV27 to TRBJ2-3, with D perhaps matching TRBD2 (7 bases). Trimming left V 3 bases short and J 8 bases short, with 21 bases between. CDR1 is MNHEY, CDR2 SMNVEV, per germline (reference sequence). CDR3 size: 16 residues. The CDR3 spells CASSFHGGLEGGTQYF. The CDR3 nucleotides are TGTGCCAGCAGTTTCCACGGGGGGTTAGAAGGGGGTACGCAGTATTTT.

This chain connects TRBV7-9 to TRBJ1-2; D is undetermined. In germline, CDR1 is SEHNR, CDR2 FQNEAQ (reference sequence). V lost 1 base and J lost 5, with 8 bases in between. The CDR3 runs 13 residues. The chain's CDR3 is CASSLVGRYGYTF. CDR3 DNA: TGTGCCAGCAGCTTAGTTGGGAGGTATGGCTACACCTTC. Complete variable domain (other parts from reference TRBV7-9 and TRBJ1-2): DTGVSQNPRHKITKRGQNVTFRCDPISEHNRLYWYRQTLGQGPEFLTYFQNEAQLEKSRLLSDRFSAERPKGSFSTLEIQRTEQGDSAMYLCASSLVGRYGYTFGSGTRLTVV.

The genes are TRBV5-1 and TRBJ1-4, with 12 bases fitting TRBD1. This CDR3 is built from 16 residues. The ends lost 3 bases at V and 6 bases at J; junction bases unmatched: 6. The germline gives CDR1 SGHRS, CDR2 YFSETQ. The CDR3 DNA reads as TGCGCCAGCAGCTCCGGGACAGGGGGCGGTTATGAAAAACTGTTTTTT. It codes for CASSSGTGGGYEKLFF.

There are a few counts of this clone. The chain combines TRBV28 with TRBJ1-5; D is unresolved. CDR3 length: 15 amino acids. Germline V CDR1 and CDR2: MDHEN, SYDVKM. Between the trimmed V and J ends, which lost 3 bases and 4 bases, there was a span of 13 bases. The CDR3 reads CASSFEAFVNQPQHF. DNA of the CDR3: TGTGCCAGCAGTTTCGAAGCCTTCGTGAATCAGCCCCAGCATTTT.

The rearrangement links TRBV18 to TRBJ1-2; 8 nucleotides match TRBD1. Germline trimming cut 3 bases from V and 7 bases from J; bases unmatched to any gene: 4. Germline CDR1 and CDR2: KGHSH and LQKENI. This CDR3 region has 13 residues. DNA of the CDR3: TGTGCCAGCTCACCCAACAGGGGGGGTGGCTACACCTTC. Amino acids: CASSPNRGGGYTF.

The chain recombines TRBV4-2 with TRBJ2-5; D call uncertain. Per the germline V gene, CDR1 is LGHNA and CDR2 is YNFKEQ. Trimming took 1 base from V and 0 from J, leaving 6 bases between them. This CDR3 comprises 14 residues. The CDR3 region is CASSQGANQETQYF. The CDR3 nucleotides read TGTGCCAGCAGCCAAGGGGCTAACCAAGAGACCCAGTACTTC.

The chain couples TRBV28 to TRBJ1-5; TRBD1 matches at 7 bases. The CDR3 is 14 residues long. The germline V gene has CDR1 MDHEN and CDR2 SYDVKM. With 8 bases clipped from V and 0 bases from J, the junction kept 4 bases outside the gene matches. The CDR3: CASRDSPSNQPQHF. CDR3 bases: TGTGCCAGCCGGGACAGCCCTAGCAATCAGCCCCAGCATTTT. Drawing the rest from reference TRBV28 and TRBJ1-5, the complete variable domain is DVKVTQSSRYLVKRTGEKVFLECVQDMDHENMFWYRQDPGLGLRLIYFSYDVKMKEKGDIPEGYSVSREKKERFSLILESASTNQTSMYLCASRDSPSNQPQHFGDGTRLSIL.

The chain carries TRBV6-2 or TRBV6-3 and TRBJ2-2, with D unclear. Germline lookup yields CDR1 MNHEY and CDR2 SVGEGT. This CDR3 contains 18 residues. With 2 bases removed from V and 0 bases from J, the gap between germline ends came to 16 bases. The CDR3 loop reads CASSYASRRLANTGELFF. The CDR3 nucleotides are TGTGCCAGCAGTTACGCGTCCCGCCGACTGGCGAACACCGGGGAGCTGTTTTTT.

The chain links TRBV5-6 to TRBJ2-5; 8 bases are shared with TRBD2. With 0 bases clipped from V and 5 bases from J, the junction kept 3 bases outside the gene matches. The CDR3 loop spans 14 amino acids. Looked up from germline, CDR1 is SGHDT and CDR2 is YYEEEE. CDR3 sequence reads: CASSLGTSSETQYF. The CDR3 DNA is TGTGCCAGCAGCTTGGGGACTAGCTCGGAGACCCAGTACTTC. Full variable domain (missing parts from reference TRBV5-6 and TRBJ2-5): DAGVTQSPTHLIKTRGQQVTLRCSPKSGHDTVSWYQQALGQGPQFIFQYYEEEERQRGNFPDRFSGHQFPNYSSELNVNALLLGDSALYLCASSLGTSSETQYFGPGTRLLVL.

The chain carries TRBV11-3 and TRBJ1-1; D gene ambiguous. This CDR3 has 13 amino acids. CDR1 is SGHNT and CDR2 is YENEEA in the germline V gene. Trimming shortened V by 3 bases and J by 0 bases, and 5 bases separated the two germline ends. DNA of the CDR3: TGTGCCAGCAGCTTTACTATGAACACTGAAGCTTTCTTT. Amino acid sequence: CASSFTMNTEAFF.

The chain combines TRBV2 with TRBJ1-4; 9 nucleotides line up with TRBD1. Trimming removed 8 bases from V and 8 bases from J; junction bases left unmatched: 12. CDR3 size: 15 residues. From germline, CDR1 is SNHLY and CDR2 FYNNEI. For the CDR3, the DNA is TGTGCCAGCTCTATAGGACAGGGGAGTAGGGAAAAACTGTTTTTT. This gives the protein CASSIGQGSREKLFF.

This clone was seen a few times. The rearrangement joins TRBV5-4 to TRBJ2-4; D perhaps matches TRBD1 (6 bases). The CDR3 is 16 amino acids. In germline, CDR1 is SGHNT, CDR2 YYREEE (reference sequence). Trimming left V 3 bases short and J 3 bases short, with 16 bases between. The CDR3 protein is CASSSPAQGGKNIQYF. The CDR3 nucleotides read TGTGCCAGCAGCTCCCCCGCACAGGGTGGCAAAAACATTCAGTACTTC. The variable domain in full, completed from reference TRBV5-4 and TRBJ2-4, reads ETGVTQSPTHLIKTRGQQVTLRCSSQSGHNTVSWYQQALGQGPQFIFQYYREEENGRGNFPPRFSGLQFPNYSSELNVNALELDDSALYLCASSSPAQGGKNIQYFGAGTRLSVL.

This chain connects TRBV7-3 to TRBJ2-7, with 8 bases fitting TRBD2. V gave up 0 bases and J gave up 6 bases; unmatched junction bases: 1. Germline loops: CDR1 SGHTA, CDR2 FQGTGA. The CDR3 extends over 13 amino acids. CDR3 DNA sequence: TGTGCCAGCAGCTTAACTCGGGGGGGCGAGCAGTACTTC. This translates into CASSLTRGGEQYF.

The rearrangement links TRBV9 to TRBJ2-4; 9 bases fit TRBD1. With V trimmed by 0 bases and J by 9 bases, 13 bases remained unmatched. The CDR3 spans 17 residues. Germline V CDR1 and CDR2: SGDLS, YYNGEE. The CDR3 region has the DNA TGTGCCAGCAGCGTAGATGATGGGGACAGGGTTAACGGCATTCAGTACTTC. The encoded protein is CASSVDDGDRVNGIQYF.

V usage is TRBV7-6 and J usage is TRBJ1-2; D may be TRBD1 (5 bases). Trimming shortened V by 5 bases and J by 0 bases, and 13 bases separated the two germline ends. The CDR3 length is 15 residues. From germline, CDR1 is SGHVS and CDR2 FNYEAQ. Here the CDR3 DNA reads TGTGCCAGCAGCCCCGATCTGGACACTAACTATGGCTACACCTTC. It yields the protein CASSPDLDTNYGYTF.

The chain's CDR3 is CASSLAPGQGSNEKLFF. In nucleotides, the CDR3 is TGTGCCAGCAGCTTAGCGCCGGGACAGGGGAGTAATGAAAAACTGTTTTTT. The chain recombines TRBV7-2 with TRBJ1-4, with 10 bases aligning to TRBD1. With V trimmed by 0 bases and J by 4 bases, 5 bases remained unmatched. The CDR3 contains 17 residues. CDR1 SGHTA and CDR2 FQGNSA come from the germline V gene.

This chain links TRBV5-4 with TRBJ2-3, with a weak D call TRBD2 (5 bases). The CDR3 covers 16 residues. Germline CDR1 and CDR2: SGHNT and YYREEE (reference sequence). V lost 0 bases to trimming and J lost 2 bases, with 13 bases between them. CDR3 in DNA: TGTGCCAGCAGCTTGGGGAAGCGGAGGTCCACAGATACGCAGTATTTT. Translated: CASSLGKRRSTDTQYF. Together with reference TRBV5-4 and TRBJ2-3, the CDR3 gives the full variable domain: ETGVTQSPTHLIKTRGQQVTLRCSSQSGHNTVSWYQQALGQGPQFIFQYYREEENGRGNFPPRFSGLQFPNYSSELNVNALELDDSALYLCASSLGKRRSTDTQYFGPGTRLTVL.

The chain recombines TRBV5-6 with TRBJ2-2; D may be TRBD1 (6 bases). The CDR3 is 15 residues long. Germline CDR1 is SGHDT and CDR2 is YYEEEE. The V end was cut by 0 bases, the J end by 4 bases, with 10 bases between. The CDR3 DNA reads as TGTGCCAGCAGCTTGGTGGACAGTTTCACCGGGGAGCTGTTTTTT. The encoded protein is CASSLVDSFTGELFF.

This clone came up once. The chain combines TRBV7-2 with TRBJ1-2; 7 bases align to TRBD1. The CDR3 loop spans 15 amino acids. Germline assignment: CDR1 SGHTA and CDR2 FQGNSA. V lost 6 bases to trimming and J lost 0 bases; unmatched junction nucleotides: 7. This CDR3 reads CASSLTGTTNYGYTF. The CDR3 DNA reads as TGTGCCAGCAGTCTGACAGGGACCACTAACTATGGCTACACCTTC.